This entry is about one T cell receptor (beta chain). As yet, its antigen is unknown. The data originate from a study of cytomegalovirus exposure and HLA in healthy donors. Study observations and caveats: A later analysis by the authors found several of the most significant clusters apparently linked to common viral pathogens.

The CDR3 length is 14 residues. The V segment lost 7 bases and the J segment 4 bases; nucleotides outside the gene matches: 6. Germline V CDR1 and CDR2: MNHNY, SVGAGI (reference sequence). Primers included in the PCR were 60 Vbeta and 13 Jbeta primers. The method was immunoSEQ multiplex PCR; TCRdb's version includes in-frame clones alone and lacks a portion of them. The sample has around 100,000 clones, 80% to 85% seen once. V is TRBV6-6 and J is TRBJ2-7; 11 nucleotides align to TRBD1. This TCR derives from a man between 25 and 39 years old in good health and CMV-seropositive. What was sequenced was PBMCs. In nucleotides, the CDR3 is TGTGCCAGCAATGAAAGGGACAGGGGGTACGAGCAGTACTTC. This encodes CASNERDRGYEQYF.